One and the same sample provided the 32 T cell receptor beta chains below, sequenced in a study of OX40 agonist ivuxolimab in advanced cancers. The library was built by means of the immunoSEQ multiplex PCR assay. Not all clones reach the TCRdb copy of this immuneACCESS table, which keeps in-frame sequences only. Checked studies attribute under half of the gap to unresolved V genes and leave the rest unexplained. The sample has tens of thousands of clones on record, under 85% of them singletons. The top ten clones comprise over 3% of the sample. Sequencing was performed on CD4+ or CD8+ T cells sorted from blood, taken in a trial of the OX40 agonist ivuxolimab. The origin of the receptors is an adult with an advanced solid tumor such as melanoma, head and neck, liver or kidney cancer.

The chain carries TRBV5-6 and TRBJ1-2; D remains ambiguous. Trimming removed 4 bases from V and 4 bases from J, with 20 bases in between. The CDR3 extends over 16 amino acids. CDR1 is SGHDT and CDR2 is YYEEEE in the germline V gene. The CDR3, as DNA: TGTGCCAGCAGCGTGGGAACCCTTCTAGCTTCCTATGGCTACACCTTC. It specifies CASSVGTLLASYGYTF.

The chain joins TRBV15 to TRBJ2-7; D is undetermined. Looked up from germline, CDR1 is LNHNV and CDR2 is YYDKDF (reference sequence). This CDR3 spans 16 amino acids. V was shortened by 0 bases and J by 2 bases, with 14 bases between the two germline ends. CDR3 residues: CATSRDRTSTAYEQYF. The CDR3, as DNA: TGTGCCACCAGCAGAGATCGTACCTCCACTGCCTACGAGCAGTACTTC.

The rearrangement joins TRBV5-1 to TRBJ2-7; TRBD1 aligns across 7 bases. V lost 0 bases, J lost 0 bases, and 3 bases stayed unmatched. The germline V gene encodes CDR1 SGHRS and CDR2 YFSETQ. The CDR3 is 15 residues long. CDR3 DNA: TGCGCCAGCAGCTTGGCCGGGACAGACTCCTACGAGCAGTACTTC. It translates to CASSLAGTDSYEQYF.

This clone has just one count. The chain has TRBV4-3 and TRBJ2-7; 9 positions agree with TRBD2. CDR1 and CDR2 (germline): LGHNA, YSLEER. This CDR3 has 14 residues. Germline trimming cut 2 bases from V and 7 bases from J; bases unmatched to any gene: 6. The CDR3 DNA sequence: TGCGCCAGCAGCCAACTAAACAGCGGGGGGGAGCAGTACTTC. It translates to CASSQLNSGGEQYF.

The rearrangement joins TRBV6-6 to TRBJ2-7, with TRBD2 matching 9 bases. V lost 6 bases and J lost 3; bases outside the gene matches: 9. CDR3 length: 15 amino acids. Germline CDR1 and CDR2: MNHNY and SVGAGI (reference sequence). CDR3 protein: CASSQRGGGFYEQYF. The DNA for the CDR3 is TGTGCCAGCAGCCAGCGCGGGGGGGGTTTCTACGAGCAGTACTTC.

This clone was detected only once. This chain joins TRBV11-3 and TRBJ2-3, with TRBD2 as a possible D gene (6 bases). Germline V gene data show CDR1 as SGHNT and CDR2 as YENEEA. The germline V and J ends were trimmed by 5 bases and 4 bases, with 10 bases remaining between them. CDR3 length equals 13 residues. The CDR3 DNA follows: TGTGCCAGCAGCCAGGAGGGCGCAGATACGCAGTATTTT. Translated, it gives CASSQEGADTQYF.

The chain has TRBV5-4 and TRBJ2-7; TRBD1 might be the D (6 bases). CDR1 is SGHNT, CDR2 YYREEE, per germline (reference sequence). The CDR3 runs 13 residues. Trimming cost V 5 bases and J 3 bases, with 12 bases left between them. In DNA form, the CDR3 reads TGTGCCAGCAGTTTTGACAGGTTCTACGAGCAGTACTTC. As protein: CASSFDRFYEQYF.

This clone was seen a handful of times. The chain employs TRBV14 and TRBJ2-1; possibly TRBD1 for D (6 bases). CDR1 is SGHDN, CDR2 FVKESK, per germline. The CDR3 totals 19 residues. The ends were cut back, 0 bases at V and 4 bases at J, with 22 bases in the middle. The CDR3 loop reads CASSQEWGKTGSVYNEQFF. CDR3 coding DNA: TGTGCCAGCAGCCAAGAATGGGGGAAGACAGGAAGCGTATACAATGAGCAGTTCTTC. Full variable domain (remainder filled in from reference TRBV14 and TRBJ2-1): EAGVTQFPSHSVIEKGQTVTLRCDPISGHDNLYWYRRVMGKEIKFLLHFVKESKQDESGMPNNRFLAERTGGTYSTLKVQPAELEDSGVYFCASSQEWGKTGSVYNEQFFGPGTRLTVL.

The CDR3 nucleotides read TGTGCCAGCAGCTTATTGGGTGGAGGAGGCACTCAGCCCCAGCATTTT. Residues: CASSLLGGGGTQPQHF. This chain connects TRBV7-2 to TRBJ1-5; D not resolved. Trimming removed 2 bases from V and 6 bases from J, with 17 bases in between. This CDR3 is built from 16 residues. Germline CDR1 SGHTA, CDR2 FQGNSA.

The rearrangement links TRBV19 to TRBJ2-1, with D possibly being TRBD2 (7 bases). V shed 5 bases and J shed 0 bases, with 14 bases lying between them. The CDR3 loop spans 16 amino acids. The germline CDR1 and CDR2 sequences are LNHDA and SQIVND (reference sequence). DNA for the CDR3: TGTGCCAGTAGTTCAGGGGAGGGAAGCTCCTACAATGAGCAGTTCTTC. It translates to CASSSGEGSSYNEQFF.

A single count supports this clone. V usage is TRBV9 and J usage is TRBJ2-3, with D perhaps TRBD1 (6 bases). Germline V gives CDR1 SGDLS, CDR2 YYNGEE. This CDR3 spans 17 amino acids. Trimming pared 2 bases from V and 3 bases from J, leaving 19 bases between. CDR3 protein: CASSVSIEQGGTDTQYF. DNA for the CDR3: TGTGCCAGCAGCGTCTCGATAGAACAGGGTGGGACAGATACGCAGTATTTT.

V usage is TRBV13 and J usage is TRBJ2-7, with a weak D call TRBD2 (5 bases). Looked up from germline, CDR1 is PRHDT and CDR2 is FYEKMQ (reference sequence). V lost 8 bases and J 0 bases, leaving 5 bases between the germline ends. The CDR3 has 11 amino acids. Here the CDR3 reads CASGSSYEQYF. CDR3 sequence (DNA): TGTGCCAGCGGGAGCTCCTACGAGCAGTACTTC.

This rearrangement joins TRBV28 to TRBJ2-1; no clear D gene. The V gene lost 5 bases and the J gene lost 0 bases, with 14 bases spanning the gap. CDR1 is MDHEN, CDR2 SYDVKM, per germline. CDR3 length: 16 amino acids. The CDR3 reads CASSLHPAASYNEQFF. The CDR3 DNA reads TGTGCCAGCAGTCTCCACCCGGCAGCCTCCTACAATGAGCAGTTCTTC.

This clone was seen only once. This chain joins TRBV7-3 and TRBJ2-2; D call uncertain. In germline, CDR1 is SGHTA, CDR2 FQGTGA. This CDR3 region has 17 residues. Trimming cost V 5 bases and J 0 bases, with 16 bases left between them. CDR3 coding DNA: TGTGCCAGCAGCCCGGGTCCGCGAAGCTCGAACACCGGGGAGCTGTTTTTT. Translation: CASSPGPRSSNTGELFF.

The V and J genes are TRBV28 and TRBJ2-1; D ambiguous. In germline, CDR1 is MDHEN, CDR2 SYDVKM. Trimming stripped 5 bases from V and 9 bases from J, with 17 bases between. CDR3 length: 14 amino acids. In DNA form, the CDR3 reads TGTGCCAGCAGTCCCGTACGGGCCTTCGTTGAGCAGTTCTTC. This encodes CASSPVRAFVEQFF.

As for this clone: A junction boundary mismatches the germline segment, possibly from a read error. The rearrangement links TRBV4-2 to TRBJ2-7; 10 bases agree with TRBD2. The CDR3 has 15 residues. CDR1 is LGHNA, CDR2 YNFKEQ, per germline. The CDR3 nucleotides read TGTGCCAGCAGTCAAGCGGGAGGGCCCTCCTACGAGCAGTACTTC. Translating gives CASSQAGGPSYEQYF.

CDR3 sequence: CASSLLAGGHEQFF. The CDR3 nucleotides read TGTGCCAGCAGCTTGCTAGCGGGAGGGCATGAGCAGTTCTTC. This sequence joins TRBV5-4 and TRBJ2-1; 12 bases are a match to TRBD2. After removal of 1 base from V and 8 bases from J, the junction contained 1 base not matched to a gene. Germline V CDR1 and CDR2: SGHNT, YYREEE (reference sequence). The CDR3 length is 14 residues.

The chain employs TRBV29-1 and TRBJ2-7; D could derive from TRBD1 or TRBD2 (5 bases each). CDR1 is SQVTM, CDR2 ANQGSEA, per germline. V was shortened by 5 bases and J by 4 bases, with 6 bases between the two germline ends. CDR3 length: 10 residues. The CDR3 here is CSVWGYEQYF. DNA for the CDR3: TGCAGCGTTTGGGGGTACGAGCAGTACTTC.

The gene calls are TRBV5-4 and TRBJ1-4; the match to TRBD1 covers 10 bases. This CDR3 is built from 14 residues. V lost 5 bases and J lost 6; bases outside the gene matches: 4. Germline V gives CDR1 SGHNT, CDR2 YYREEE (reference sequence). The CDR3 nucleotides read TGTGCCAGCAGGCCCGGGACAGGGGATGAAAAACTGTTTTTT. It yields the protein CASRPGTGDEKLFF.

V and J are TRBV2 and TRBJ2-5; D call uncertain. The CDR3 has 10 amino acids. Per the germline V gene, CDR1 is SNHLY and CDR2 is FYNNEI. Trimming took 8 bases from V and 4 from J, leaving 5 bases between them. CDR3 nucleotide sequence: TGTGCCAGCGGGATAGAGACCCAGTACTTC. This encodes CASGIETQYF.

The chain uses TRBV29-1 and TRBJ2-2; D unclear. Germline loops: CDR1 SQVTM, CDR2 ANQGSEA. This CDR3 region has 12 residues. V was cut by 6 bases and J by 3 bases, with 8 bases left in between. The CDR3 loop is CSVSTDTGELFF. The CDR3 DNA sequence: TGCAGCGTGTCTACAGACACCGGGGAGCTGTTTTTT.

The genes are TRBV11-2 and TRBJ2-7; D not resolved. The CDR3 loop spans 14 amino acids. V was shortened by 5 bases and J by 0 bases, with 11 bases between the two germline ends. Germline CDR1 reads SGHAT; CDR2 reads FQNNGV. The CDR3 loop reads CASSPFISSYEQYF. The CDR3 coding sequence is TGTGCCAGCAGCCCATTTATTAGCTCCTACGAGCAGTACTTC.

The chain employs TRBV11-1 and TRBJ2-7; 10 bases agree with TRBD1. This CDR3 comprises 14 residues. Looked up from germline, CDR1 is SGHAT and CDR2 is FQDESV (reference sequence). After removal of 5 bases from V and 3 bases from J, the junction contained 4 bases not matched to a gene. The CDR3 region is CASSRRTGGYEQYF. CDR3 coding DNA: TGTGCCAGCAGCCGGAGGACAGGGGGCTACGAGCAGTACTTC.

The chain carries TRBV21-1 and TRBJ2-5; TRBD2, the table's D call, lacks a check against the DNA. The J call is in doubt because the DNA end fits TRBJ2-7 better. TRBV21-1 has pseudogene status. The CDR3 consists of 12 residues. The chain's CDR3 is CASSKQAYEQYF. The CDR3 DNA sequence: TGTGCCAGCAGCAAACAAGCCTACGAGCAGTACTTC.

The chain is built from TRBV19 and TRBJ2-3; 7 bases fit TRBD1. Germline V gene sequence: CDR1 LNHDA, CDR2 SQIVND (reference sequence). V was clipped by 6 bases and J by 4 bases; unmatched bases: 10. This CDR3 contains 15 residues. The CDR3 DNA sequence: TGTGCCAGTAGGGGCTATACAGGGGACCCAGATACGCAGTATTTT. Translating it yields CASRGYTGDPDTQYF. Full variable domain (remainder filled in from reference TRBV19 and TRBJ2-3): DGGITQSPKYLFRKEGQNVTLSCEQNLNHDAMYWYRQDPGQGLRLIYYSQIVNDFQKGDIAEGYSVSREKKESFPLTVTSAQKNPTAFYLCASRGYTGDPDTQYFGPGTRLTVL.

This chain uses TRBV5-6 with TRBJ1-1; no reliable D call. V lost 5 bases to trimming and J lost 6 bases, with 11 bases between them. The CDR3 runs to 12 residues. The germline V gene encodes CDR1 SGHDT and CDR2 YYEEEE. The CDR3 region has the DNA TGTGCCAGCAGTTTAGGCATGGCTGAAGCTTTCTTT. Translated, it gives CASSLGMAEAFF.

The chain recombines TRBV30 with TRBJ1-4; 7 bases line up with TRBD1. Germline CDR1 is GTSNPN and CDR2 is SVGIG (reference sequence). With 4 bases clipped from V and 6 bases from J, the junction kept 8 bases outside the gene matches. The CDR3 has 14 amino acids. Here the CDR3 DNA reads TGTGCCTGGAATACCGGGACAGACTATGAAAAACTGTTTTTT. Amino acids: CAWNTGTDYEKLFF.

This clone was detected a few times. CDR3 bases: TGTGCCAGTAGTATACCGGGACAGGGGGTGTATAACTATGGCTACACCTTC. Protein product: CASSIPGQGVYNYGYTF. The chain couples TRBV19 to TRBJ1-2; 11 bases align to TRBD1. CDR3 length: 17 residues. Germline CDR1 LNHDA, CDR2 SQIVND (reference sequence). J was trimmed by 1 base and V by 2 bases; bases with no gene match: 6.

The rearrangement links TRBV11-2 to TRBJ2-5, with D hard to call. The germline V gene encodes CDR1 SGHAT and CDR2 FQNNGV. The CDR3 runs to 13 residues. V lost 2 bases and J lost 5, with 9 bases in between. DNA for the CDR3: TGTGCCAGCAGCTTAACAAGTTTCGAGACCCAGTACTTC. Encoded protein: CASSLTSFETQYF.

This clone has just one count. This rearrangement joins TRBV5-1 to TRBJ2-5; D possibly corresponds to TRBD2 (6 bases). The J call may be wrong; the DNA end is better matched by TRBJ2-7. The germline gives CDR1 SGHRS, CDR2 YFSETQ. The CDR3 has 11 amino acids. CDR3 amino acids: CAILREDEQYF. CDR3 DNA: TGCGCCATCCTCAGGGAGGACGAGCAGTACTTC.

The chain uses TRBV9 and TRBJ2-1, with 7 bases that match TRBD1. The CDR3 runs to 15 residues. Germline V lookup: CDR1 SGDLS, CDR2 YYNGEE. V trimming: 5 bases; J trimming: 2 bases; junction bases outside the gene matches: 7. The CDR3 DNA is TGTGCCAGCAGTCGAACAGGGGCGGCCTACAATGAGCAGTTCTTC. Translating it yields CASSRTGAAYNEQFF.

This clone showed up just a few times. V and J are TRBV2 and TRBJ2-5; D gene uncertain. The CDR3 is made up of 13 amino acids. Per the germline V gene, CDR1 is SNHLY and CDR2 is FYNNEI. Trimming removed 4 bases from V and 3 bases from J, with 9 bases in between. The DNA of the CDR3 is TGTGCCAGCAGTGGTCTGAACGAAGAGACCCAGTACTTC. Translating gives CASSGLNEETQYF. Full variable domain (remainder filled in from reference TRBV2 and TRBJ2-5): EPEVTQTPSHQVTQMGQEVILRCVPISNHLYFYWYRQILGQKVEFLVSFYNNEISEKSEIFDDQFSVERPDGSNFTLKIRSTKLEDSAMYFCASSGLNEETQYFGPGTRLLVL.